Sequencing of this TCR beta chain was carried out in a study of T-cell memory formation after mild COVID-19. Overall study context: Largely, TCR clusters stayed within a single donor.

Points from the study as a whole: Contracting CD4+ clones lay largely in CM and EM, with CD8+ ones residing in EMRA. Clones shrinking between day 15 and 85 showed a balanced CD4/CD8 split, and those that grew later tilted toward CD4+.

This CDR3 contains 12 residues. Germline values: CDR1 DFQATT, CDR2 SNEGSKA (reference sequence). V lost 1 base and J lost 4, with 7 bases in between. The table lists this clonotype with a few counts. Its antigen is not known. Each CDR3 protein is one row after TCRdb ran MiXCR on the 5' RACE reads. The repertoire has under 300,000 distinct CDR3 sequences, about 17% of them found once; the top ten carry roughly 3.6%. The TCR comes from a man aged 18 to 29 who had mild COVID-19 (a few samples of this study predate the infection). Cell type and time point are not known. The chain combines TRBV20-1 with TRBJ1-2; D not resolved. Sequencing was done on a sample of PBMCs or a T cell subset sorted from them (not recorded which). CDR3 sequence: CSARVQSYGYTF. In nucleotides, the CDR3 is TGCAGTGCTAGAGTACAGAGCTATGGCTACACCTTC.